The 21 T cell receptor beta chains below come from one sample, sequenced in a study of HIV-infected patients and healthy controls. Alpha and beta constant-region primers primed reverse transcription of approximately 460 ng RNA. Using multiplexing indices, alpha and beta chain libraries were generated apart by chain-specific third strand synthesis. TCRdb passed the 5' RACE reads through MiXCR, listing each CDR3 protein once. Of more than 15,000 distinct CDR3 sequences listed, 12% are singletons. No cell fractionation was done, so the repertoire covers all unsorted peripheral blood T cells. The sample consisted of blood. The receptors were sampled from an adult in good health.

This clonotype appeared a few times. The V call is TRBV29-1, the J call TRBJ1-1; 10 bases map to TRBD1. The J segment lost 6 bases and the V segment lost 2 bases, leaving 3 bases of the junction unmatched. The germline CDR1 and CDR2 sequences are SQVTM and ANQGSEA. This CDR3 is 13 amino acids long. CDR3 nucleotide sequence: TGCAGCGTTGAACAGACAGGGGGCGCTGAAGCTTTCTTT. Translating it yields CSVEQTGGAEAFF.

This clonotype appeared many times. V gene TRBV5-1 combines with J gene TRBJ1-1; 7 bases map to TRBD1. The J segment lost 4 bases and the V segment lost 3 bases, leaving 6 bases of the junction unmatched. CDR1 is SGHRS, CDR2 YFSETQ, per germline. The CDR3 runs 14 residues. The CDR3 bases are TGCGCCAGCAGCTCTTCGACAGGGCCCACTGAAGCTTTCTTT. This encodes CASSSSTGPTEAFF.

This clonotype was seen at least ten times. The J gene is TRBJ1-1, the V gene TRBV7-2; no clear D. This CDR3 spans 13 amino acids. Germline V lookup: CDR1 SGHTA, CDR2 FQGNSA. The germline V and J ends were trimmed by 1 base and 1 base, with 4 bases remaining between them. CDR3 sequence reads: CASSLVQNTEAFF. The CDR3 nucleotides read TGTGCCAGCAGCTTAGTTCAGAACACTGAAGCTTTCTTT. Based on the CDR3 plus reference TRBV7-2 and TRBJ1-1, the full variable domain is GAGVSQSPSNKVTEKGKDVELRCDPISGHTALYWYRQSLGQGLEFLIYFQGNSAPDKSGLPSDRFSAERTGGSVSTLTIQRTQQEDSAVYLCASSLVQNTEAFFGQGTRLTVV.

The sample holds many counts of this clonotype. The chain carries TRBV6-5 and TRBJ1-1, with D possibly being TRBD1 (6 bases). This CDR3 has 13 amino acids. The V end lost 11 bases, the J end lost 0 bases, and 13 bases lay between the germline ends. The germline V gene has CDR1 MNHEY and CDR2 SVGAGI. CDR3 DNA: TGTGCCTCTACAGGGCCCGTGAACACTGAAGCTTTCTTT. Translation: CASTGPVNTEAFF.

At least ten counts were recorded for this clonotype. The rearrangement uses TRBV6-1 and TRBJ1-1, with D maybe TRBD1 (5 bases). Germline V gene sequence: CDR1 MNHNS, CDR2 SASEGT. V lost 1 base to trimming and J lost 5 bases, with 11 bases between them. The CDR3 sequence is 14 residues long. The DNA for the CDR3 is TGTGCCAGCAGTGAAGGAGGGGCGCGGACTGAAGCTTTCTTT. Its translation is CASSEGGARTEAFF.

This clonotype appeared many times. The gene calls are TRBV7-9 and TRBJ1-4, with D hard to call. V gave up 5 bases and J gave up 5 bases, with 12 bases separating them. Per germline, CDR1 SEHNR and CDR2 FQNEAQ (reference sequence). This CDR3 has 14 amino acids. The CDR3 sequence is CASSPVELNEKLFF. CDR3 coding DNA: TGTGCCAGCAGCCCGGTAGAGTTAAATGAAAAACTGTTTTTT.

Relative to its sample, this clonotype is medium-sized (0.01 to 0.1%). This chain connects TRBV12-5 to TRBJ1-2, with D perhaps TRBD1 (6 bases). CDR1 and CDR2 from the germline V gene are LGHNT and FRNRAP. This CDR3 is 13 amino acids long. V lost 4 bases and J lost 2, with 8 bases in between. The DNA for the CDR3 is TGTGCTAGTGGTTCTACAGGGAACTATGGCTACACCTTC. Amino acids: CASGSTGNYGYTF. The complete variable domain, with remaining parts taken from reference TRBV12-5 and TRBJ1-2, reads DARVTQTPRHKVTEMGQEVTMRCQPILGHNTVFWYRQTMMQGLELLAYFRNRAPLDDSGMPKDRFSAEMPDATLATLKIQPSEPRDSAVYFCASGSTGNYGYTFGSGTRLTVV.

The rearrangement joins TRBV20-1 to TRBJ2-3; unclear D gene. The germline V gene encodes CDR1 DFQATT and CDR2 SNEGSKA (reference sequence). This CDR3 spans 14 amino acids. Trimming stripped 0 bases from V and 6 bases from J, with 13 bases between. CDR3 DNA: TGCAGTGCTAGAGAGGGCGGTGAAGTGGATACGCAGTATTTT. Amino acid sequence: CSAREGGEVDTQYF.

This clonotype was picked up a small number of times. The gene calls are TRBV11-2 and TRBJ2-4, with D tentatively TRBD2 (6 bases). Trimming cost V 1 base and J 1 base, with 11 bases left between them. The germline CDR1 and CDR2 sequences are SGHAT and FQNNGV. The CDR3 sequence is 16 residues long. The CDR3 sequence: CASSLGTGLAKNIQYF. CDR3 DNA: TGTGCCAGCAGCTTAGGCACGGGACTGGCCAAAAACATTCAGTACTTC.

At least ten counts were recorded for this clonotype. V is TRBV7-2 and J is TRBJ2-2; 10 bases are shared with TRBD1. The V gene end was trimmed by 6 bases and the J gene end by 0 bases; junction bases not matched to a gene: 7. The CDR3 has 17 residues. Germline CDR1 is SGHTA and CDR2 is FQGNSA. The CDR3 is CASRYQGQGANTGELFF. The DNA for the CDR3 is TGTGCCAGCAGATACCAAGGACAGGGGGCGAACACCGGGGAGCTGTTTTTT. The full variable domain, with the rest looked up from reference TRBV7-2 and TRBJ2-2, is GAGVSQSPSNKVTEKGKDVELRCDPISGHTALYWYRQSLGQGLEFLIYFQGNSAPDKSGLPSDRFSAERTGGSVSTLTIQRTQQEDSAVYLCASRYQGQGANTGELFFGEGSRLTVL.

The sample holds a few counts of this clonotype. The rearrangement joins TRBV19 to TRBJ2-3; TRBD1 might be the D (6 bases). Germline CDR1 and CDR2: LNHDA and SQIVND (reference sequence). The CDR3 contains 14 residues. The V end was cut by 4 bases, the J end by 0 bases, with 8 bases between. The CDR3 is CASSKGVSTDTQYF. The CDR3 DNA reads as TGTGCCAGTAGTAAGGGGGTGAGCACAGATACGCAGTATTTT.

This chain joins TRBV2 and TRBJ1-3; D uncertain. Trimming took off 4 bases at V and 3 bases at J, with 7 bases between the two ends. Looked up from germline, CDR1 is SNHLY and CDR2 is FYNNEI. The CDR3 is made up of 13 amino acids. The DNA for the CDR3 is TGTGCCAGCAGTGGGTGGTATGGAAACACCATATATTTT. The encoded protein is CASSGWYGNTIYF. The entire variable domain, with the rest obtained from reference TRBV2 and TRBJ1-3, is as follows: EPEVTQTPSHQVTQMGQEVILRCVPISNHLYFYWYRQILGQKVEFLVSFYNNEISEKSEIFDDQFSVERPDGSNFTLKIRSTKLEDSAMYFCASSGWYGNTIYFGEGSWLTVV.

At least ten counts were recorded for this clonotype. The J gene is TRBJ2-7, the V gene TRBV29-1; TRBD2 matches 9 bases. CDR1 and CDR2 (germline): SQVTM, ANQGSEA. Losses at the gene ends were 7 bases for V and 2 bases for J; bases not matched to a gene: 12. The length of the CDR3 is 15 residues. The CDR3 loop reads CSALQTAGGTYEQYF. CDR3 DNA: TGCAGCGCCCTCCAGACGGCGGGGGGGACCTACGAGCAGTACTTC.

In its sample, this clonotype was seen many times. The genes are TRBV4-3 and TRBJ1-2; TRBD1 is a possible D gene (5 bases). Germline V gives CDR1 LGHNA, CDR2 YSLEER. V was pared by 1 base and J by 3 bases, with 18 bases between. The CDR3 consists of 17 residues. The CDR3 sequence: CASSQGASGLSDYGYTF. CDR3 sequence (DNA): TGCGCCAGCAGCCAAGGCGCGTCGGGGCTGTCCGACTATGGCTACACCTTC.

The chain couples TRBV2 to TRBJ2-5, with no clear D. In germline, CDR1 is SNHLY, CDR2 FYNNEI. This CDR3 spans 13 amino acids. V was trimmed by 8 bases and J by 7 bases, leaving 17 bases between them. CDR3 sequence reads: CASLQQDLTTQYF. The CDR3, as DNA: TGTGCCAGCCTGCAGCAGGACCTAACGACCCAGTACTTC. Full variable domain (rest looked up from reference TRBV2 and TRBJ2-5): EPEVTQTPSHQVTQMGQEVILRCVPISNHLYFYWYRQILGQKVEFLVSFYNNEISEKSEIFDDQFSVERPDGSNFTLKIRSTKLEDSAMYFCASLQQDLTTQYFGPGTRLLVL.

V and J are TRBV20-1 and TRBJ1-1; D remains unclear. The V end lost 2 bases, the J end lost 6 bases, and 10 bases lay between the germline ends. CDR3 length equals 12 residues. From germline, CDR1 is DFQATT and CDR2 SNEGSKA (reference sequence). The CDR3: CSARIWAAEAFF. In DNA form, the CDR3 reads TGCAGTGCTAGAATCTGGGCCGCTGAAGCTTTCTTT.

The chain uses TRBV2 and TRBJ1-5; TRBD1 might be the D (5 bases). V gave up 9 bases and J gave up 0 bases, with 9 bases separating them. Looked up from germline, CDR1 is SNHLY and CDR2 is FYNNEI. This CDR3 is 13 amino acids long. This CDR3 is CASGTVSNQPQHF. The CDR3 DNA is TGTGCCAGTGGGACGGTTAGCAATCAGCCCCAGCATTTT.

The table lists this clonotype with many counts. The chain recombines TRBV2 with TRBJ2-3; D not resolved. The CDR3 spans 13 residues. Trimming took 1 base from V and 7 from J, leaving 9 bases between them. Germline V lookup: CDR1 SNHLY, CDR2 FYNNEI. The CDR3 DNA reads as TGTGCCAGCAGTGAAGTTCGGTCCTATACGCAGTATTTT. Its translation: CASSEVRSYTQYF.

This clonotype was seen at least ten times. The rearrangement uses TRBV30 and TRBJ1-1, with TRBD1 matching over 7 bases. This CDR3 spans 12 amino acids. Germline trimming cut 2 bases from V and 7 bases from J; bases unmatched to any gene: 4. Germline lookup yields CDR1 GTSNPN and CDR2 SVGIG (reference sequence). The CDR3 is CAWSSGQFEAFF. CDR3 coding DNA: TGTGCCTGGAGTTCGGGACAGTTTGAAGCTTTCTTT.

At least ten counts were recorded for this clonotype. CDR3 sequence reads: CASARTGTYEQYF. Here the CDR3 DNA reads TGTGCCAGCGCCCGGACGGGGACCTACGAGCAGTACTTC. The chain employs TRBV3-1 and TRBJ2-7, with a possible D match to TRBD2 (5 bases). Trimming left V 8 bases short and J 2 bases short, with 13 bases between. Germline-derived CDR1 and CDR2 are LGHDT and YNNKEL (reference sequence). The CDR3 has 13 amino acids.

This clonotype is categorized as medium-sized. The chain links TRBV6-2 or TRBV6-3 to TRBJ2-3, with D maybe TRBD2 (7 bases). Germline V gene lookup returns CDR1 MNHEY and CDR2 SVGEGT. V dropped 6 bases and J dropped 10 bases, with 17 bases sitting between them. The CDR3 consists of 13 residues. The CDR3 region has the DNA TGTGCCAGCAGCTACAGGGTTGGACTAGCGCAGTATTTT. Its translation is CASSYRVGLAQYF.